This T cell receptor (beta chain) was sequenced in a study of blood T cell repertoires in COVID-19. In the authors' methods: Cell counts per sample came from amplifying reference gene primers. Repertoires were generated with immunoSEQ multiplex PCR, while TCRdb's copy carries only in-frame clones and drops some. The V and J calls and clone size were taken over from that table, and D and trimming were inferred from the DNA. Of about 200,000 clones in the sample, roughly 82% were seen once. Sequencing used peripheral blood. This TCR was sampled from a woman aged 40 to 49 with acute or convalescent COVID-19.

CDR3 in amino acids: CASSFSGSSETQYF. As DNA, the CDR3 is TGCGCCAGCAGCTTTTCGGGTTCCTCGGAGACCCAGTACTTC. The V call is TRBV5-1, the J call TRBJ2-5, with unresolved D. The CDR3 spans 14 residues. CDR1 SGHRS and CDR2 YFSETQ come from the germline V gene. Deletions cut 2 bases from V and 5 bases from J, with 13 bases between.